This is a list of T cell receptor beta chains from one sample in a study of T cell responses to AZD1222 COVID-19 vaccine. Method: immunoSEQ multiplex PCR; TCRdb's copy keeps in-frame clones and lacks some. The sample shows 130,000 to 150,000 clones, about 93% of them seen only once. The sample in question was peripheral blood, obtained on day 0 of MenACWY control vaccination. The receptor source for this set is an adult in good health. CDR3s include the opening cysteine and the closing phenylalanine or tryptophan. The D gene is left open where the match is weak. Only some rows state a clone size, as once, few, many or a class for expanded clones.

d_gene,abundance,v_gene,j_gene,CDR3nt,CDR3aa
TRBD2,.,TRBV7-6,TRBJ2-1,TGTGCCAGCAGCCGTAGCGGGGGGGCTTACAATGAGCAGTTCTTC,CASSRSGGAYNEQFF
.,.,TRBV5-6,TRBJ1-6,TGTGCCAGCAGCTTTCCGTCTATGCCTTCACCCCTCCACTTT,CASSFPSMPSPLHF
TRBD1,.,TRBV12-5,TRBJ1-2,TGTGCTAGTGGTATACAGGGGAGGTATGGCTACACCTTC,CASGIQGRYGYTF
.,.,TRBV2,TRBJ1-5,TGTGCCAGCAGTGAATTCAGGGCTATCAATCAGCCCCAGCATTTT,CASSEFRAINQPQHF
.,.,TRBV10-2,TRBJ2-5,TGCGCCAGCAGCTTCACCGAGACCCAGTACTTC,CASSFTETQYF
TRBD1,.,TRBV7-8,TRBJ2-7,TGTGCCAGCAGCTTCAACTCTAGGGGGCACGAGCAGTACTTC,CASSFNSRGHEQYF
.,.,TRBV5-5,TRBJ1-5,TGTGCCAGCAGCTTGCTTGCGGGGCAAGCCAATCAGCCCCAGCATTTT,CASSLLAGQANQPQHF
.,few,TRBV11-2,TRBJ1-4,TGTGCCAGCAGCGGAACGTCGACTCGGGCTAATGAAAAACTGTTTTTT,CASSGTSTRANEKLFF
.,.,TRBV11-3,TRBJ1-1,TGTGCCAGCAGCTTACAGGAGAACACTGAAGCTTTCTTT,CASSLQENTEAFF
TRBD1,.,TRBV29-1,TRBJ1-2,TGCAGCGCCTATGACAGGGGAGGGGGCTATGGCTACACCTTC,CSAYDRGGGYGYTF
TRBD2,.,TRBV5-1,TRBJ2-7,TGCGCCAGCAGCTTGAGGTCAGCGGGAGGGCCGGGGAAGATCGCCGAGCAGTACTTC,CASSLRSAGGPGKIAEQYF
TRBD1,.,TRBV4-2,TRBJ1-2,TGTGCCAGCAGCCAAGTAGGGACCGGGACAGGGACCTATGGCTACACCTTC,CASSQVGTGTGTYGYTF
.,.,TRBV10-3,TRBJ1-1,TGTGCCATCAGTGTGCACGGGGGGCGAAACACTGAAGCTTTCTTT,CAISVHGGRNTEAFF
TRBD1,.,TRBV29-1,TRBJ1-2,TGCAGCGCCGGGACAGCCTCATCAAATGGCTACACCTTC,CSAGTASSNGYTF
.,.,TRBV9,TRBJ2-7,TGTGCCAGCAGCGTAGGGGCGGGTGAAGGGGCCGACGAGCAGTACTTC,CASSVGAGEGADEQYF
TRBD1,once,TRBV5-1,TRBJ1-6,TGCGCCAGCAGGGGACCGGGACAGCTGAATTCACCCCTCCACTTT,CASRGPGQLNSPLHF
.,.,TRBV6-4,TRBJ2-3,TGTGCCAGCAGTGACGTGGACGGCACAGATACGCAGTATTTT,CASSDVDGTDTQYF
.,.,TRBV7-9,TRBJ2-3,TGTGCCAGCAGCTTACTTAGCGGAAGATTCACAGATACGCAGTATTTT,CASSLLSGRFTDTQYF
TRBD2,.,TRBV11-3,TRBJ2-1,TGTGCCAGCAGCCGAGGACTAGCGGGTATCTACAATGAGCAGTTCTTC,CASSRGLAGIYNEQFF
TRBD1,.,TRBV30,TRBJ2-7,TGTGCCTGGAGTACGTCGAGACAGGGAACGCAGTACTTC,CAWSTSRQGTQYF
TRBD2,.,TRBV11-3,TRBJ2-7,TGTGCCAGCAGCTATTCGGGACTAGACGAGCAGTACTTC,CASSYSGLDEQYF
.,.,TRBV7-9,TRBJ2-3,TGTGCCAGCAGCCCCCGGCTTCAAGCAGATACGCAGTATTTT,CASSPRLQADTQYF
TRBD2,.,TRBV5-1,TRBJ2-2,TGCGCCAGCAGCTTCGGACTAGCGGGGGCCAACGGGGAGCTGTTTTTT,CASSFGLAGANGELFF
TRBD1,.,TRBV5-5,TRBJ1-3,TGTGCCAGCAGCAGACAGGGAGGCAGGTGGGACTCTGGAAACACCATATATTTT,CASSRQGGRWDSGNTIYF
.,few,TRBV19,TRBJ2-1,TGTGCCAGTAGTATAGGCTGGGGGGGCGATGAGCAGTTCTTC,CASSIGWGGDEQFF
.,.,TRBV29-1,TRBJ2-2,TGCAGCGTTCTAAGGGGAGGGGAGCTGTTTTTT,CSVLRGGELFF
.,.,TRBV5-1,TRBJ2-1,TGCGCCAGCAGCTTTACCACCTCTAGCAGTGAGCAGTTCTTC,CASSFTTSSSEQFF
.,.,TRBV2,TRBJ1-6,TGTGCCAGCAGTGGTTGGGACATGAGCTCCTATAATTCACCCCTCCACTTT,CASSGWDMSSYNSPLHF
.,few,TRBV4-2,TRBJ1-2,TGTGCCAGCAGCCCAAGTCGGGGGGTATATGGCTACACCTTC,CASSPSRGVYGYTF
.,.,TRBV21-1,TRBJ2-1,TGTGCCAGCAGCAAAGATGTGGAGGGAACGGGCCTCTACTACAATGAGCAGTTCTTC,CASSKDVEGTGLYYNEQFF
.,.,TRBV20-1,TRBJ2-5,TGCAGTGCTGGACCCGCCCAAACCCAGTACTTC,CSAGPAQTQYF
.,.,TRBV5-1,TRBJ1-1,TGCGCCAGCAGCCCCGCTACCCGTGTGTGGGCTTTCTTT,CASSPATRVWAFF
.,.,TRBV3-1/TRBV3-2,TRBJ1-4,TGTGCCAGCAGCCCTTATAGAGTCGTTAATGAAAAACTGTTTTTT,CASSPYRVVNEKLFF
TRBD1,once,TRBV5-4,TRBJ1-6,TGTGCCAGCAGCCATATTGTAACTTTTATGGGACAGGGGAATTCACCCCTCCACTTT,CASSHIVTFMGQGNSPLHF
TRBD2,.,TRBV27,TRBJ2-1,TGTGCCAGCAGTCCCCAAGGACGGGAGGGGCAGTTCTTC,CASSPQGREGQFF
TRBD1,.,TRBV29-1,TRBJ1-1,TGCAGCATAAAGGACAGGGCGAACACTGAAGCTTTCTTT,CSIKDRANTEAFF
.,.,TRBV9,TRBJ1-5,TGTGCCAGCAGCGTAGGGCCGGGCAATCAGCCCCAGCATTTT,CASSVGPGNQPQHF
TRBD1,.,TRBV6-1,TRBJ1-6,TGTGCCAGCAGTGAAGCCCCGACAGGGGCAGTGAGGTCACCCCTCCACTTT,CASSEAPTGAVRSPLHF
.,.,TRBV15,TRBJ2-3,TGTGCCACCAGCAGAGGAGGAAGTGTAGCAGCTAGCACAGATACGCAGTATTTT,CATSRGGSVAASTDTQYF
.,.,TRBV24-1,TRBJ1-1,TGTGCCACCAGTGATTTGGGTACAGGGGAAGCTTTCTTT,CATSDLGTGEAFF
TRBD1,.,TRBV27,TRBJ1-2,TGTGCCAGCAGTTTATCTTGGGACAGGGCCCCTAACTATGGCTACACCTTC,CASSLSWDRAPNYGYTF
TRBD2,.,TRBV6-6,TRBJ2-7,TGTGCCAGCAGTTTTCCCGGGAGGGGGGTAAACGAGCAGTACTTC,CASSFPGRGVNEQYF
TRBD2,.,TRBV28,TRBJ2-1,TGTGCCAGCAGTTTGGGGACTAGCGGAGGCGTTGAGCAGTTCTTC,CASSLGTSGGVEQFF
.,.,TRBV5-1,TRBJ1-4,TGCGCCAGCAGCTTGTCGGTAGGGCCGGGCGAAAAACTGTTTTTT,CASSLSVGPGEKLFF
TRBD1,.,TRBV10-1,TRBJ2-5,TGCGCCAGCTCTCCGGACAGGCCCCCAGAGACCCAGTACTTC,CASSPDRPPETQYF
.,.,TRBV7-2,TRBJ2-7,TGTGCCAGCAGGAATGACGTCCGCGAGCAGTACTTC,CASRNDVREQYF
TRBD2,.,TRBV7-2,TRBJ2-3,TGTGCCAGCAGCGTATATCTAGCGGGAGCAGATACGCAGTATTTT,CASSVYLAGADTQYF
TRBD2,.,TRBV7-9,TRBJ2-3,TGTGCCAGCAGCTTTGGGCCGGGAGGTACGCAGTATTTT,CASSFGPGGTQYF
TRBD2,.,TRBV4-1,TRBJ2-7,TGCGCCAGCAGCCTCAGCGGGGGGCTAACCTACGAGCAGTACTTC,CASSLSGGLTYEQYF
.,.,TRBV5-1,TRBJ1-2,TGCGCCAGCAGCTTGGGGACAGACTATGGCTACACCTTC,CASSLGTDYGYTF
.,.,TRBV2,TRBJ1-1,TGTGCCAGCAAAGGGGACTTGAACACTGAAGCTTTCTTT,CASKGDLNTEAFF
.,few,TRBV5-6,TRBJ1-1,TGTGCCAGCAGCACCGGGACAATCACTGAAGCTTTCTTT,CASSTGTITEAFF
.,.,TRBV11-2,TRBJ1-2,TGTGCCAGCAGCTTAGACGGCTATGGCTACACCTTC,CASSLDGYGYTF
TRBD1,few,TRBV7-8,TRBJ1-1,TGTGCCAGCAGCTTAAACGCAGACAGGGTCGGAGCTTTCTTT,CASSLNADRVGAFF
TRBD1,.,TRBV18,TRBJ2-7,TGTGCCAGCTCAGCGGCGGGACAGGGGTGGAACGAGCAGTACTTC,CASSAAGQGWNEQYF